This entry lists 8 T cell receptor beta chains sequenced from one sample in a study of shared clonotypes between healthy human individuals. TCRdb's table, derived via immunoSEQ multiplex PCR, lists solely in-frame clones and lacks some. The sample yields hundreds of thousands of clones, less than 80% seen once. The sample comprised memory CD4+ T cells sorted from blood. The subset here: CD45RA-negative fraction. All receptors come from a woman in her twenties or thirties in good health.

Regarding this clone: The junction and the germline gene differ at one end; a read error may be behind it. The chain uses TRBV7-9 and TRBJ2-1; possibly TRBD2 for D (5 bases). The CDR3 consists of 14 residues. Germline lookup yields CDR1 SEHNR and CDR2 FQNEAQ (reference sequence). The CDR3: CASSGRLGGGKEVF. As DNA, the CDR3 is TGTGCCAGCAGCGGCCGACTTGGCGGCGGTAAGGAGGTCTTC.

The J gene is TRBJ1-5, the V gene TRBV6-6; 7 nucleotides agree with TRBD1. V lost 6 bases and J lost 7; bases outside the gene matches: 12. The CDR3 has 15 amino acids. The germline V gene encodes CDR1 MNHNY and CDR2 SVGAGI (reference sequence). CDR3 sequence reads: CASSATTGARQPQHF. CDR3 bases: TGTGCCAGCAGCGCCACTACAGGGGCCCGCCAGCCCCAGCATTTT.

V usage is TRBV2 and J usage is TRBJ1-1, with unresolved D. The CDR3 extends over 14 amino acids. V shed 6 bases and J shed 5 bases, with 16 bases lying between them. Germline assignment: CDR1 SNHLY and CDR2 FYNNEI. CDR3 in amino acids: CASRPPGFGTEAFF. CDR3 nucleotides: TGTGCCAGCAGGCCCCCTGGGTTTGGAACTGAAGCTTTCTTT.

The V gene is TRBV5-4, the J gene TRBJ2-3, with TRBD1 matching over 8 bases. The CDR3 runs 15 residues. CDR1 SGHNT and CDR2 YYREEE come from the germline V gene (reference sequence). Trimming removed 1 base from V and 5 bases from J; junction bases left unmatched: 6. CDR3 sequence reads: CASSLHTGTGDTQYF. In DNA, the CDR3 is TGTGCCAGCAGCTTGCATACAGGGACAGGAGATACGCAGTATTTT. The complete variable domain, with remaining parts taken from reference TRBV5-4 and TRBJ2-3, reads ETGVTQSPTHLIKTRGQQVTLRCSSQSGHNTVSWYQQALGQGPQFIFQYYREEENGRGNFPPRFSGLQFPNYSSELNVNALELDDSALYLCASSLHTGTGDTQYFGPGTRLTVL.

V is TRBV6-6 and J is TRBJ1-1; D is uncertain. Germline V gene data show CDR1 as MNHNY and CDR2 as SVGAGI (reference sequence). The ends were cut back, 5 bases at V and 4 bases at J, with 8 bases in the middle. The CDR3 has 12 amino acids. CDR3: CASSTFGTEAFF. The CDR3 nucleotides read TGTGCCAGCAGTACATTTGGCACTGAAGCTTTCTTT.

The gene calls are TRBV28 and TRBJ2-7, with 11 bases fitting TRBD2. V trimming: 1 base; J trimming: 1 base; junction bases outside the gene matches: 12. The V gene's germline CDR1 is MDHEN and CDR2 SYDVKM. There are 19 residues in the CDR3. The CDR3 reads CASSLYGGGLAGTSYEQYF. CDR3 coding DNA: TGTGCCAGCAGTTTATATGGCGGTGGACTAGCGGGTACATCCTACGAGCAGTACTTC.

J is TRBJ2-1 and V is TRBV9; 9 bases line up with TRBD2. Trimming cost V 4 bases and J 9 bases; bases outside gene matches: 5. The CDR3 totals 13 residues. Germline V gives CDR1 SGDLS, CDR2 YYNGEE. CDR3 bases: TGTGCCAGCAGCTTGACTAGCGGTGGTGAGCAGTTCTTC. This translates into CASSLTSGGEQFF.

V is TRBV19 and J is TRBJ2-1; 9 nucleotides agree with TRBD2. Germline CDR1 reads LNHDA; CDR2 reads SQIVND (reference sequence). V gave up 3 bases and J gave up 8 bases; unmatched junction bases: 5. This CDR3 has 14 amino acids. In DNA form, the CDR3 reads TGTGCCAGTAGTATTGCGGGAGGGCCCTATGAGCAGTTCTTC. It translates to CASSIAGGPYEQFF.